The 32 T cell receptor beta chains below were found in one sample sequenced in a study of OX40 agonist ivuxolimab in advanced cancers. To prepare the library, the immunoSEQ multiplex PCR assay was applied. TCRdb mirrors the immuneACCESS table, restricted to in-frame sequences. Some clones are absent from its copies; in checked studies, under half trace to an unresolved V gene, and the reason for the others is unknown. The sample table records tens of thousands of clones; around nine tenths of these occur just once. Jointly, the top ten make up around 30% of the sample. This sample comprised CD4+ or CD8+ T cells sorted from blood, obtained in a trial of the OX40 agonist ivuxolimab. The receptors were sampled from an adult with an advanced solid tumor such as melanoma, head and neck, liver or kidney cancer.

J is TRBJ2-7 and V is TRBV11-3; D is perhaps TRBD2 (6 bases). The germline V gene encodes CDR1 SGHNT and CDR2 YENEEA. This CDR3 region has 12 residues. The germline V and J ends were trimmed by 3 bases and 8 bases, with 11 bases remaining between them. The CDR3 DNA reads TGTGCCAGCAGCTTTGGGGGGAACCAGCAGTACTTC. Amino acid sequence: CASSFGGNQQYF. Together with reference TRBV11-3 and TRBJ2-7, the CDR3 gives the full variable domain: EAGVVQSPRYKIIEKKQPVAFWCNPISGHNTLYWYLQNLGQGPELLIRYENEEAVDDSQLPKDRFSAERLKGVDSTLKIQPAELGDSAVYLCASSFGGNQQYFGPGTRLTVT.

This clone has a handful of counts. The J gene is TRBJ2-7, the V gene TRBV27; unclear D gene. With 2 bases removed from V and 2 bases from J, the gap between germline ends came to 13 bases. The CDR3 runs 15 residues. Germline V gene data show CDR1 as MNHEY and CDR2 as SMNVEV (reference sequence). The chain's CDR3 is CASSLKRQITYEQYF. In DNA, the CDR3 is TGTGCCAGCAGTTTAAAAAGGCAGATAACCTACGAGCAGTACTTC.

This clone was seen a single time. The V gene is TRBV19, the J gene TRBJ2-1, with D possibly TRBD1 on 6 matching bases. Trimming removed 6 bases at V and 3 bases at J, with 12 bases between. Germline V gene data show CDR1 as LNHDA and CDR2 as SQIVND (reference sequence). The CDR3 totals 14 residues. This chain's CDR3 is CASSITGSYNEQFF. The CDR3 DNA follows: TGTGCCAGTAGCATAACAGGGAGCTACAATGAGCAGTTCTTC.

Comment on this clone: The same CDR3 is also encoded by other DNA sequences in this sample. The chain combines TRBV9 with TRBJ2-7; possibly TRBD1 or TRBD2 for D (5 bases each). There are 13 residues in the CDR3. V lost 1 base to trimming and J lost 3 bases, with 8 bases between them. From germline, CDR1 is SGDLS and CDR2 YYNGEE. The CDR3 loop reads CASSVSGSYEQYF. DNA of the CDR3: TGTGCCAGCAGCGTATCAGGGAGCTACGAGCAGTACTTC.

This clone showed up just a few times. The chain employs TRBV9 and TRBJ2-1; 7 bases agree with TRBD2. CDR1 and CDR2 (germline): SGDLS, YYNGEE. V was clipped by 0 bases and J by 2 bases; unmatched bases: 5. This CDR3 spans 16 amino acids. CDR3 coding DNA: TGTGCCAGCAGCGTAGGGGCGGGAGACCCCTACAATGAGCAGTTCTTC. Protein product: CASSVGAGDPYNEQFF.

CDR3 sequence reads: CASSVVGREGPRETQYF. CDR3 in DNA: TGTGCCAGCAGCGTAGTGGGACGGGAGGGCCCTCGAGAGACCCAGTACTTC. The genes are TRBV9 and TRBJ2-5; 8 nucleotides agree with TRBD2. Germline loops: CDR1 SGDLS, CDR2 YYNGEE. The CDR3 is 17 residues long. J gave up 4 bases and V 0 bases, and 11 bases lay outside the gene matches.

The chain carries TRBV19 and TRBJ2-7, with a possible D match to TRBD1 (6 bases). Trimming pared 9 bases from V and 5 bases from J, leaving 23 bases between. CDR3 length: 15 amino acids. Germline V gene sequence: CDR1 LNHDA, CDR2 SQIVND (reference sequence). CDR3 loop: CASSGSQQGWDEQYF. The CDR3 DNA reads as TGTGCCAGCAGCGGTAGCCAACAGGGTTGGGACGAGCAGTACTTC.

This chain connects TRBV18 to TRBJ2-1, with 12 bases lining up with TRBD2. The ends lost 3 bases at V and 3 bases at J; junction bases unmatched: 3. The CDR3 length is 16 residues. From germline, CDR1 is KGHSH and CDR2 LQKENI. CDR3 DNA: TGTGCCAGCTCACCGGGGACTAGCGGGCTCTACAATGAGCAGTTCTTC. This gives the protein CASSPGTSGLYNEQFF.

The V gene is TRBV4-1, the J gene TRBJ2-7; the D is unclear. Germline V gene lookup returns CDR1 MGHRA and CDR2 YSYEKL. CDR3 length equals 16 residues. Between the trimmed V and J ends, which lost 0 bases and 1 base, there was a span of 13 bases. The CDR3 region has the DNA TGCGCCAGCAGCCAAGAACCGGCGACTCTATCCTACGAGCAGTACTTC. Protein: CASSQEPATLSYEQYF.

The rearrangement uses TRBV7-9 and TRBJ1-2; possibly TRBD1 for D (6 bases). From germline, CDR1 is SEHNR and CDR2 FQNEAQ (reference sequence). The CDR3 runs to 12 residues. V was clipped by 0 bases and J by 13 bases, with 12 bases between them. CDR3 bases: TGTGCCAGCAGCTTAGCGGGGGGCGCATTCACCTTC. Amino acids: CASSLAGGAFTF.

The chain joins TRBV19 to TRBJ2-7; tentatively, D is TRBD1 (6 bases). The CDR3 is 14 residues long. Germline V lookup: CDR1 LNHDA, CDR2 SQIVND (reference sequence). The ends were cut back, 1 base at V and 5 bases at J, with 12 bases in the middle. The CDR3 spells CASSIAPGEHEQYF. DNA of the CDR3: TGTGCCAGTAGTATAGCGCCAGGGGAACACGAGCAGTACTTC.

CDR3 bases: TGTGCCAGCAGCTCCGCGCTAGCGGGAGTGGAGCAGTACTTC. This codes for CASSSALAGVEQYF. The rearrangement joins TRBV7-6 to TRBJ2-7, with 10 bases fitting TRBD2. CDR1 is SGHVS, CDR2 FNYEAQ, per germline. The V gene end was trimmed by 4 bases and the J gene end by 7 bases; junction bases not matched to a gene: 7. The CDR3 extends over 14 amino acids.

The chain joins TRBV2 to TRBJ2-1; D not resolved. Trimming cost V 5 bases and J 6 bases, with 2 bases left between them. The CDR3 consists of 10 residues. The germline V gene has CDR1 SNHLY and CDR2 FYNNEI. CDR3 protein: CASSFNEQFF. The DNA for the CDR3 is TGTGCCAGCAGTTTCAATGAGCAGTTCTTC.

The CDR3 sequence is CASSRRDRGLTGELFF. The CDR3 DNA reads TGTGCCAGCAGTCGGCGGGACAGGGGGCTAACCGGGGAGCTGTTTTTT. This chain connects TRBV5-4 to TRBJ2-2, with 12 bases that match TRBD1. The germline CDR1 and CDR2 sequences are SGHNT and YYREEE (reference sequence). The ends lost 5 bases at V and 5 bases at J; junction bases unmatched: 7. There are 16 residues in the CDR3.

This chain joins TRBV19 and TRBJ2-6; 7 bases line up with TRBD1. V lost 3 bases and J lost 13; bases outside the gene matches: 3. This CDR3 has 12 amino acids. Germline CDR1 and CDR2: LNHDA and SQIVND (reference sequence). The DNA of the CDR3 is TGTGCCAGTAGTATGGGCAGGGGGGTCCTGACTTTC. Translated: CASSMGRGVLTF.

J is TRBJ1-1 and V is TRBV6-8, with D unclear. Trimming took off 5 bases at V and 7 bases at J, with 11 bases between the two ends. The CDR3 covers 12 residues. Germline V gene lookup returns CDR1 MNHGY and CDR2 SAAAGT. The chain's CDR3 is CASSEVWGEAFF. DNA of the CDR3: TGTGCCAGCAGTGAGGTCTGGGGTGAAGCTTTCTTT.

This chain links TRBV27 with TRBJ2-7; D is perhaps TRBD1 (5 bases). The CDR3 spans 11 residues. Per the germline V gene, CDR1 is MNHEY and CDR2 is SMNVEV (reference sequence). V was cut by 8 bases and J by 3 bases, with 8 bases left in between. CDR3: CASGAGYEQYF. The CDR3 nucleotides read TGTGCCAGCGGGGCAGGCTACGAGCAGTACTTC.

The chain's CDR3 is CASSYSPNGRAVWYF. The CDR3, as DNA: TGTGCCAGCAGTTACTCGCCCAACGGGAGGGCCGTCTGGTACTTC. The J gene is TRBJ2-5, the V gene TRBV6-8, with TRBD2 identical over 8 bases. The CDR3 contains 15 residues. Germline lookup yields CDR1 MNHGY and CDR2 SAAAGT. Losses at the gene ends were 0 bases for V and 13 bases for J; bases not matched to a gene: 13.

The CDR3 DNA reads TGTGCCAGCAGCCTCGGGGGTATGATCGCGACCCAGTACTTC. This codes for CASSLGGMIATQYF. This rearrangement joins TRBV14 to TRBJ2-5; D possibly corresponds to TRBD2 (6 bases). The CDR3 totals 14 residues. Trimming removed 4 bases from V and 7 bases from J, with 16 bases in between. Germline V CDR1 and CDR2: SGHDN, FVKESK.

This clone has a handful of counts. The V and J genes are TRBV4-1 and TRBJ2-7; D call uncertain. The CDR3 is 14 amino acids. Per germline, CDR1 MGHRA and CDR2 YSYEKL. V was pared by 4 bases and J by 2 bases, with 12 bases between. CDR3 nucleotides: TGCGCCAGCAGCCGAGGTAGCTTTACCTACGAGCAGTACTTC. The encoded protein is CASSRGSFTYEQYF.

The CDR3 DNA reads TGTGCCAGCAGCCCGGAGGGACAGGGAAACACTGAAGCTTTCTTT. Its protein product is CASSPEGQGNTEAFF. This chain connects TRBV13 to TRBJ1-1; 9 positions agree with TRBD1. This CDR3 spans 15 amino acids. Trimming removed 5 bases from V and 2 bases from J; junction bases left unmatched: 6. Per germline, CDR1 PRHDT and CDR2 FYEKMQ (reference sequence). The variable domain in full, completed from reference TRBV13 and TRBJ1-1, reads AAGVIQSPRHLIKEKRETATLKCYPIPRHDTVYWYQQGPGQDPQFLISFYEKMQSDKGSIPDRFSAQQFSDYHSELNMSSLELGDSALYFCASSPEGQGNTEAFFGQGTRLTVV.

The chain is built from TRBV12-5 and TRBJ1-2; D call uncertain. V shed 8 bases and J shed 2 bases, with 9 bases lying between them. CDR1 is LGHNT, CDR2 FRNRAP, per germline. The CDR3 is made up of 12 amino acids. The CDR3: CASYSGNYGYTF. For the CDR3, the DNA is TGTGCTAGTTACTCCGGGAACTATGGCTACACCTTC.

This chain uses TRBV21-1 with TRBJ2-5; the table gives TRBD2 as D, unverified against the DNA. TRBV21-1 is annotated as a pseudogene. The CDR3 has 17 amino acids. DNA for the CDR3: TGTGCCAGCAGCACGACCGGGACTAGCGGGAGATTAGAGACCCAGTACTTC. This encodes CASSTTGTSGRLETQYF.

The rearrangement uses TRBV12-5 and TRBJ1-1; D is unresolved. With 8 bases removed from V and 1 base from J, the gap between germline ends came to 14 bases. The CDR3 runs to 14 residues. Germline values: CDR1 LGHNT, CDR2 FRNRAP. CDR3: CASRIGLGNTEAFF. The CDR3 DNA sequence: TGTGCTAGTCGGATCGGCCTGGGGAACACTGAAGCTTTCTTT.

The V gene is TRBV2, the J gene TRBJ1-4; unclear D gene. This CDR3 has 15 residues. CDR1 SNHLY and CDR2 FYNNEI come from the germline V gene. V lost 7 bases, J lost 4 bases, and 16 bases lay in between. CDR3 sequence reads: CASNGRLGHNEKLFF. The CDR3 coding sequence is TGTGCCAGCAATGGGCGGCTGGGCCATAATGAAAAACTGTTTTTT.

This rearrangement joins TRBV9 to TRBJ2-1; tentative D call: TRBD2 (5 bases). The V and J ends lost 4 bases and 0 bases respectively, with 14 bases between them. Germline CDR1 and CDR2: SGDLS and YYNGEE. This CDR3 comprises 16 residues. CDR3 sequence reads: CASSPGGGSSYNEQFF. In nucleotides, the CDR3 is TGTGCCAGCAGCCCAGGAGGCGGTAGCTCCTACAATGAGCAGTTCTTC.

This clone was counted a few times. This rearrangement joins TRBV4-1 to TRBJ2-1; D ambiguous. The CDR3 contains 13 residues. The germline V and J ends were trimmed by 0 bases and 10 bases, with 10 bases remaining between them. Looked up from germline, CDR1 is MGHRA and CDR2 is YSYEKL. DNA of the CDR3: TGCGCCAGCAGCCAAGAAGCAGCTCCCGAGCAGTTCTTC. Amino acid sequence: CASSQEAAPEQFF.

The CDR3 nucleotides read TGTGCCAGAAGAAACCTATTTAGCGGGACTGAGCAGTTCTTC. This codes for CARRNLFSGTEQFF. The chain is built from TRBV7-8 and TRBJ2-1; 8 nucleotides line up with TRBD2. CDR1 and CDR2 (germline): SGHVS, FQNEAQ. V was clipped by 9 bases and J by 9 bases; unmatched bases: 13. CDR3 length: 14 amino acids.

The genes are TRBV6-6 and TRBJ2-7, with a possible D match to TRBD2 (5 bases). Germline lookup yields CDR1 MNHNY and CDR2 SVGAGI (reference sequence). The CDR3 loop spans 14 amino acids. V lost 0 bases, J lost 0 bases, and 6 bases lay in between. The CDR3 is CASSYSAGSYEQYF. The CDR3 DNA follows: TGTGCCAGCAGTTACTCTGCGGGCTCCTACGAGCAGTACTTC.

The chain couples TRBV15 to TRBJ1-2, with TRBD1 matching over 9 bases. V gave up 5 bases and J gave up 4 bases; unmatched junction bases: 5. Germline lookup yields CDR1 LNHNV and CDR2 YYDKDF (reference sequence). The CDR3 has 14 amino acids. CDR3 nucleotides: TGTGCCACCAGCGTTGGGACAGGGTCCTATGGCTACACCTTC. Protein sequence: CATSVGTGSYGYTF. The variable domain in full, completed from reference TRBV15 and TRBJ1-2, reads DAMVIQNPRYQVTQFGKPVTLSCSQTLNHNVMYWYQQKSSQAPKLLFHYYDKDFNNEADTPDNFQSRRPNTSFCFLDIRSPGLGDTAMYLCATSVGTGSYGYTFGSGTRLTVV.

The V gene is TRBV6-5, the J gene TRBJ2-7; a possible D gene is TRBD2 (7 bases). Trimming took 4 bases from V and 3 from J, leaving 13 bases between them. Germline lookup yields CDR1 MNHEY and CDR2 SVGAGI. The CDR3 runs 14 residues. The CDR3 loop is CASSLGGAGYEQYF. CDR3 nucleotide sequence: TGTGCCAGCAGTTTAGGGGGGGCAGGCTACGAGCAGTACTTC.

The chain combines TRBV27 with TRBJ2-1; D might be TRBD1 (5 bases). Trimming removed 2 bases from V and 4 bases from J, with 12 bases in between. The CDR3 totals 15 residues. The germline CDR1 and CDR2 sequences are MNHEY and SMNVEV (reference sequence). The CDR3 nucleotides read TGTGCCAGCAGTTTAGACAGCGCCCCATACAATGAGCAGTTCTTC. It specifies CASSLDSAPYNEQFF.